This TCR beta chain originates from a study of cytomegalovirus exposure and HLA in healthy donors. V was trimmed by 0 bases and J by 6 bases, leaving 12 bases between them. Germline lookup yields CDR1 SGHDT and CDR2 YYEEEE. The CDR3 extends over 14 amino acids. This clone occurred a few times. Its target is unknown. PCR used 60 Vbeta primers and 13 Jbeta primers. Sequenced by immunoSEQ multiplex PCR; TCRdb stores in-frame clones only, minus some. The table includes roughly 150,000 clones, 76% detected once. Broader study findings: In vitro testing confirmed a few CMV-associated chains as specific for CMV antigens. CMV serostatus alone was available as immune exposure information.

The receptor was derived from a woman in her thirties or forties in good health and CMV-seronegative. This chain links TRBV5-6 with TRBJ1-1, with TRBD1 as a possible D gene (6 bases). Sequences were obtained from PBMCs. CDR3: CASSLDRDAPEAFF. In DNA form, the CDR3 reads TGTGCCAGCAGCTTGGACAGGGACGCCCCTGAAGCTTTCTTT.